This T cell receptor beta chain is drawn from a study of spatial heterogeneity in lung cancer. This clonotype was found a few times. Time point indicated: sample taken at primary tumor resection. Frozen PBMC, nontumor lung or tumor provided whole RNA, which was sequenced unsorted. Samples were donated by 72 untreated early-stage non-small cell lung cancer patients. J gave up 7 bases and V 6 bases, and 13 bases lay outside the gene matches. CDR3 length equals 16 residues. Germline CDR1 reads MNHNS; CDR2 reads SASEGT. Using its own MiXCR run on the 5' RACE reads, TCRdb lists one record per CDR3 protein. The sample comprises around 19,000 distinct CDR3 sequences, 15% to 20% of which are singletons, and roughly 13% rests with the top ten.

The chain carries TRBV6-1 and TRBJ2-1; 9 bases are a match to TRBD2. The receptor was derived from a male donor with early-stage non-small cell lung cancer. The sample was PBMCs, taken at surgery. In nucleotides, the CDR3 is TGTGCCAGCAGAGGCAACTACGCGGGGGGGATGAATGAGCAGTTCTTC. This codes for CASRGNYAGGMNEQFF.